The rows below give T cell receptor beta chains drawn from one sample of a study of T cell responses to AZD1222 COVID-19 vaccine. The method was immunoSEQ multiplex PCR; TCRdb's version includes in-frame clones alone and lacks a portion of them. The table includes 90,000 to 110,000 clones, about 91% detected once. This specimen consisted of peripheral blood, obtained 28 days after the second AZD1222 dose. The origin of the receptors is an adult who received the AZD1222 COVID-19 vaccine. The CDR3 runs from the conserved cysteine through the conserved F or W. A D gene is named only where the DNA matches it firmly. Not all rows give a size; the values are once, few, many and, for expanded clones, a class.

clone size,V gene,D gene,J gene,CDR3 DNA,CDR3 protein
.,TRBV15,.,TRBJ1-1,TGTGCCACCAGCAGACGGGGGGCCACTGAAGCTTTCTTT,CATSRRGATEAFF
once,TRBV7-9,.,TRBJ1-4,TGTGCCAGCAGCTTTGGGCTGAGCCAGGGGCGTGAAAAACTGTTTTTT,CASSFGLSQGREKLFF
.,TRBV28,.,TRBJ2-2,TGTGCCAGCAGACGGACGAACACCGGGGAGCTGTTTTTT,CASRRTNTGELFF
.,TRBV7-9,.,TRBJ2-3,TGTGCCAGCAGCTTAGCCGCCGGTGGGGGAAGCACAGATACGCAGTATTTT,CASSLAAGGGSTDTQYF
.,TRBV7-6,.,TRBJ2-7,TGTGCCAGCAGCTTAGCGACACCAGGGATTTCCTACGAGCAGTACTTC,CASSLATPGISYEQYF
once,TRBV7-9,TRBD2,TRBJ2-5,TGTGCCAGCAGCTCCCTGACTAGCGGAGGGGTCCAAGAGACCCAGTACTTC,CASSSLTSGGVQETQYF
.,TRBV6-5,TRBD2,TRBJ2-1,TGTGCCAGCAGTTACTACGGGGAGGGTCGCTACAATGAGCAGTTCTTC,CASSYYGEGRYNEQFF
.,TRBV28,TRBD1,TRBJ1-2,TGTGCCAGCAATACACAGGGGCAAGCCCACTATGGCTACACCTTC,CASNTQGQAHYGYTF
.,TRBV14,TRBD2,TRBJ2-7,TGTGCCAGCAGCCAGGTATTCGGGACTAGAACACTCGAGCAGTACTTC,CASSQVFGTRTLEQYF
.,TRBV9,.,TRBJ2-6,TGTGCCAGCAGCGAACTCCCCGGGAGAGGGTTTGGTGGGGCCAACGTCCTGACTTTC,CASSELPGRGFGGANVLTF
.,TRBV7-9,TRBD2,TRBJ2-1,TGTGCCAGCAGAAAGCGGGAGGGCCGAAATGAGCAGTTCTTC,CASRKREGRNEQFF
.,TRBV7-9,.,TRBJ2-3,TGTGCCAGCAGCCCCCGAGGTTCTGCGGCCTTTACTAGCACAGATACGCAGTATTTT,CASSPRGSAAFTSTDTQYF
few,TRBV28,TRBD1,TRBJ2-3,TGTGCCAGCAGTTCAATGGGTGGCGGACAGGGCACAGATACGCAGTATTTT,CASSSMGGGQGTDTQYF
few,TRBV19,.,TRBJ2-7,TGTGCCAGTAGTTGGCGCAAGGACGGTGTTCAGCAGTACTTC,CASSWRKDGVQQYF
.,TRBV27,TRBD1,TRBJ2-3,TGTGCCAGCAGTTTTCAGGGGGTTTACACAGATACGCAGTATTTT,CASSFQGVYTDTQYF
.,TRBV7-6,.,TRBJ2-1,TGTGCCAGCAGCCGATCTAGCGCGTCGGATGAGCAGTTCTTC,CASSRSSASDEQFF
.,TRBV29-1,.,TRBJ1-3,TGCAGCGTTGAACCCAGGGAAGTAAGCACCATATATTTT,CSVEPREVSTIYF
.,TRBV29-1,.,TRBJ2-1,TGCAGCGTTGGACCCCGGGTAGCGCTATACAATGAGCAGTTCTTC,CSVGPRVALYNEQFF
.,TRBV11-3,.,TRBJ2-1,TGTGCCAGCAGCTCTTCTAGGAATGAGCAGTTCTTC,CASSSSRNEQFF
.,TRBV2,.,TRBJ1-5,TGTGCCAGCAGTGAAGGAAATCAGCCCCAGCATTTT,CASSEGNQPQHF
.,TRBV2,.,TRBJ1-5,TGTGCCAGCAGTAGATCCCGGTCGGGGCAGCCCCAGCATTTT,CASSRSRSGQPQHF
once,TRBV27,.,TRBJ2-7,TGTGCCAGCAGTTTACGACGGACCTACGAGCAGTACTTC,CASSLRRTYEQYF
.,TRBV19,TRBD1,TRBJ2-7,TGTGCCAGTAGAAACGCCGGGACAGGAAGATACGAGCAGTACTTC,CASRNAGTGRYEQYF
.,TRBV2,.,TRBJ1-2,TGTGCCAGCAGTGTACTATATGGCTACACCTTC,CASSVLYGYTF
.,TRBV4-3,.,TRBJ1-2,TGCGCCAGCAGCCCCCTAAGGGCAGACTATGGCTACACCTTC,CASSPLRADYGYTF
.,TRBV3-1/TRBV3-2,TRBD2,TRBJ2-1,TGTGCCAGCAGCCCCCGGGCGGGAGGCGCTAGTCCCCGGGGGCGGCAGTTCTTC,CASSPRAGGASPRGRQFF
.,TRBV19,.,TRBJ1-5,TGTGCCAGTAGTAGGGGTCGCAATCAGCCCCAGCATTTT,CASSRGRNQPQHF
.,TRBV9,TRBD2,TRBJ2-3,TGTGCCAGCAGCGTAGGAGGGAGGGAGGGAGATACGCAGTATTTT,CASSVGGREGDTQYF
.,TRBV18,.,TRBJ1-6,TGTGCCAGCTCACCGCCCGCTTCACCCCTCCACTTT,CASSPPASPLHF
.,TRBV18,.,TRBJ2-7,TGTGCCAGCTCACCAGGGACGGGACCTTACGAGCAGTACTTC,CASSPGTGPYEQYF
.,TRBV27,.,TRBJ2-6,TGTGCCAGCAGCTTAAGGTCCGCGGGTGGGGCCAACGTCCTGACTTTC,CASSLRSAGGANVLTF
.,TRBV11-2,TRBD1,TRBJ1-5,TGTGCCAGCAGCCCGGGACAGGGAGGCAATCAGCCCCAGCATTTT,CASSPGQGGNQPQHF
.,TRBV5-1,TRBD1,TRBJ2-1,TGCGCCAGCAGCCTCGGGACAGGGGGTTGGGGTGAGCAGTTCTTC,CASSLGTGGWGEQFF
.,TRBV4-2,TRBD2,TRBJ2-1,TGTGCCAGCAGCCAAGGTCAAGCGGGAGGATCCTACAATGAGCAGTTCTTC,CASSQGQAGGSYNEQFF
.,TRBV5-5,.,TRBJ1-3,TGTGCCAGCAGCTTGGTCCCAGGGGAAAACACCATATATTTT,CASSLVPGENTIYF
.,TRBV3-1/TRBV3-2,.,TRBJ1-6,TGTGCCAGCAGCCAAGATCGGGGGGTATCGGGTTCACCCCTCCACTTT,CASSQDRGVSGSPLHF
.,TRBV24-1,.,TRBJ2-2,TGTGCCACCAGTGATCCCGGACCGAACACCGGGGAGCTGTTTTTT,CATSDPGPNTGELFF
.,TRBV5-1,.,TRBJ2-3,TGCGCCAGCAGCTTGAGGGACATCAGGGGCACAGATACGCAGTATTTT,CASSLRDIRGTDTQYF
.,TRBV28,.,TRBJ1-5,TGTGCCAGCATAACACAGTTCAATCAGCCCCAGCATTTT,CASITQFNQPQHF
.,TRBV28,.,TRBJ1-1,TGTGCCAGCAGCTCTGGATGGAATGGAGCTTTCTTT,CASSSGWNGAFF
.,TRBV28,TRBD2,TRBJ2-7,TGTGCCAGCCGACTAGCGGGAGGAGGGAGGGCCTCCTACGAGCAGTACTTC,CASRLAGGGRASYEQYF
.,TRBV7-2,.,TRBJ2-2,TGTGCCAGCAGCTTAGACGCGTCGACTAGTTGGGCCGGGGAGCTGTTTTTT,CASSLDASTSWAGELFF
.,TRBV3-1/TRBV3-2,TRBD2,TRBJ2-2,TGTGCCAGCAGCGTGGGACTAGCGGGAGTCGGCGGGGAGCTGTTTTTT,CASSVGLAGVGGELFF
.,TRBV7-9,.,TRBJ2-1,TGTGCCAGCAGCGGGTGGGACCGTCTCAATGAGCAGTTCTTC,CASSGWDRLNEQFF
few,TRBV2,.,TRBJ2-3,TGTGCCAGCAGGAGGGTGCGCGGTAGCACAGATACGCAGTATTTT,CASRRVRGSTDTQYF
.,TRBV30,TRBD1,TRBJ2-7,TGTGCCTGGGACAGGGGCCAATCCTACGAGCAGTACTTC,CAWDRGQSYEQYF
few,TRBV15,.,TRBJ2-3,TGTGCCACCAGCAGGGGGTCTGGATCCACAGATACGCAGTATTTT,CATSRGSGSTDTQYF
.,TRBV19,TRBD1,TRBJ2-7,TGTGCCAGTAGCGATCGGACAGGGGGACAGTACTTC,CASSDRTGGQYF
.,TRBV27,TRBD1,TRBJ2-3,TGTGCCAGCAGCGGACAGGGGAGCACAGATACGCAGTATTTT,CASSGQGSTDTQYF
.,TRBV4-2,.,TRBJ2-4,TGTGCCAGCAGTCCCTCCAGGGCCGGAAACATTCAGTACTTC,CASSPSRAGNIQYF
.,TRBV6-1,.,TRBJ2-2,TGTGCCAGCAGTGAGCACCATCAGGGAAGGGAGCTGTTTTTT,CASSEHHQGRELFF
.,TRBV10-3,TRBD2,TRBJ2-5,TGTGCCATCAGTGAGGCCCGCGCAGGGACTAGCGGGGGGGAGACCCAGTACTTC,CAISEARAGTSGGETQYF
.,TRBV28,.,TRBJ2-1,TGTGCCAGTTCTGGGGCGGGGAGCTCCTACAATGAGCAGTTCTTC,CASSGAGSSYNEQFF
.,TRBV5-1,TRBD1,TRBJ1-5,TGCGCCAGCAGCCCCTTGACAGGGGGCAGTCAGCCCCAGCATTTT,CASSPLTGGSQPQHF
.,TRBV18,.,TRBJ1-5,TGTGCCAGCTCACCACTAGGAGGGAGCAATCAGCCCCAGCATTTT,CASSPLGGSNQPQHF
once,TRBV27,TRBD1,TRBJ2-1,TGTGCCAGCCATCAAACAGGGGGCGGTGAGCAGTTCTTC,CASHQTGGGEQFF
.,TRBV7-6,.,TRBJ2-1,TGTGCCAGCAGCTTAGAGGTTGGGACGTCGAAGAATGAGCAGTTCTTC,CASSLEVGTSKNEQFF
.,TRBV6-5,.,TRBJ2-3,TGTGCCAGCAGTTACGACCATTCCGATACGCAGTATTTT,CASSYDHSDTQYF
.,TRBV9,.,TRBJ1-1,TGTGCCAGCAGCGTAGGGGGCAGGGACACTGAAGCTTTCTTT,CASSVGGRDTEAFF
.,TRBV5-1,.,TRBJ2-1,TGCGCCAGCAGTGGCGACACGAGGCAGTTCTTC,CASSGDTRQFF